The 31 T cell receptor beta chains in this list originate from one sample, sequenced in a study of blood T cell repertoires in COVID-19. The method was immunoSEQ multiplex PCR; TCRdb's version includes in-frame clones alone and lacks a portion of them. The table shows about 250,000 clones, with around 88% occurring only once. The sequencing sample was made of peripheral blood. The receptors originated from a man at least 80 years old with acute or convalescent COVID-19.

This rearrangement joins TRBV19 to TRBJ2-3, with D hard to call. Trimming removed 6 bases from V and 2 bases from J, with 12 bases in between. This CDR3 contains 14 residues. Germline CDR1 reads LNHDA; CDR2 reads SQIVND (reference sequence). CDR3 bases: TGTGCCAGTAGACGCCGGAGCTTCACAGATACGCAGTATTTT. As protein: CASRRRSFTDTQYF. Variable domain in full (rest from reference TRBV19 and TRBJ2-3): DGGITQSPKYLFRKEGQNVTLSCEQNLNHDAMYWYRQDPGQGLRLIYYSQIVNDFQKGDIAEGYSVSREKKESFPLTVTSAQKNPTAFYLCASRRRSFTDTQYFGPGTRLTVL.

The rearrangement links TRBV7-3 to TRBJ2-1, with TRBD2 matching 7 bases. In germline, CDR1 is SGHTA, CDR2 FQGTGA. This CDR3 contains 15 residues. The trim removed 5 bases at V and 0 bases at J, leaving 4 bases unmatched. CDR3 sequence reads: CASSRGGSSYNEQFF. DNA of the CDR3: TGTGCCAGCAGCAGAGGCGGGAGCTCCTACAATGAGCAGTTCTTC.

The chain is built from TRBV2 and TRBJ1-6; 9 positions match TRBD1. CDR1 SNHLY and CDR2 FYNNEI come from the germline V gene. The CDR3 totals 15 residues. J lost 5 bases, V lost 7 bases, and 6 bases had no gene match. The CDR3 DNA follows: TGTGCCAGCATTGGACAGGGGTCGAATAATTCACCCCTCCACTTT. Protein product: CASIGQGSNNSPLHF. Using reference TRBV2 and TRBJ1-6 for the parts outside the CDR3, the full variable domain is EPEVTQTPSHQVTQMGQEVILRCVPISNHLYFYWYRQILGQKVEFLVSFYNNEISEKSEIFDDQFSVERPDGSNFTLKIRSTKLEDSAMYFCASIGQGSNNSPLHFGNGTRLTVT.

This clone appeared a few times. This chain links TRBV2 with TRBJ1-4, with D perhaps matching TRBD1 (5 bases). The germline V gene has CDR1 SNHLY and CDR2 FYNNEI. The length of the CDR3 is 15 residues. Trimming removed 7 bases from V and 1 base from J, with 13 bases in between. The DNA for the CDR3 is TGTGCCAGCACGCCAAGGGGACTAACTAATGAAAAACTGTTTTTT. Its protein product is CASTPRGLTNEKLFF.

In its sample, this clone was seen once. The V call is TRBV6-5, the J call TRBJ1-5, with a possible D match to TRBD1 (5 bases). The CDR3 loop spans 15 amino acids. Deletions cut 7 bases from V and 2 bases from J, with 15 bases between. CDR1 is MNHEY and CDR2 is SVGAGI in the germline V gene. CDR3 nucleotide sequence: TGTGCCAGCACCCAAATCTGGGGGGGCAATCAGCCCCAGCATTTT. This encodes CASTQIWGGNQPQHF.

V usage is TRBV2 and J usage is TRBJ2-3; 9 positions match TRBD2. The J segment lost 4 bases and the V segment lost 3 bases, leaving 8 bases of the junction unmatched. The germline CDR1 and CDR2 sequences are SNHLY and FYNNEI. This CDR3 region has 16 residues. The CDR3 here is CASSDPAGGVADTQYF. The DNA of the CDR3 is TGTGCCAGCAGTGACCCCGCGGGAGGGGTGGCAGATACGCAGTATTTT.

This clone was counted a few times. This chain uses TRBV15 with TRBJ2-2; tentative D call: TRBD1 (9 bases). The CDR3 runs 17 residues. Trimming took 5 bases from V and 5 from J, leaving 21 bases between them. Germline V lookup: CDR1 LNHNV, CDR2 YYDKDF (reference sequence). Written as DNA, the CDR3 is TGTGCCACCAGCGCCCTACGGGGGGGACAGGGAACCGGGGAGCTGTTTTTT. Its protein product is CATSALRGGQGTGELFF.

The chain has TRBV28 and TRBJ2-5, with 8 bases aligning to TRBD2. CDR1 is MDHEN, CDR2 SYDVKM, per germline. With V trimmed by 6 bases and J by 9 bases, 21 bases remained unmatched. CDR3 size: 17 residues. The CDR3 loop is CASSLTSGAGGHPSQYF. CDR3 sequence (DNA): TGTGCCAGCAGCCTAACTTCAGGGGCGGGGGGTCATCCCTCCCAGTACTTC.

The gene calls are TRBV5-1 and TRBJ2-7; no firm D call. V was pared by 4 bases and J by 5 bases, with 13 bases between. Germline-derived CDR1 and CDR2 are SGHRS and YFSETQ. The CDR3 is 13 amino acids. In nucleotides, the CDR3 is TGCGCCAGCAGCGTCCTGGGCGAAAACGAGCAGTACTTC. Its translation is CASSVLGENEQYF.

CDR3 loop: CASSGGPGSYNEQFF. In DNA, the CDR3 is TGTGCCAGCAGCGGGGGACCGGGATCTTACAATGAGCAGTTCTTC. The chain recombines TRBV2 with TRBJ2-1; tentative D call: TRBD2 (6 bases). There are 15 residues in the CDR3. V was shortened by 6 bases and J by 4 bases, with 16 bases between the two germline ends. Germline V gives CDR1 SNHLY, CDR2 FYNNEI.

CDR3 residues: CASSLAGLAGGNEQFF. The CDR3, as DNA: TGCGCCAGCAGCTTGGCCGGGCTAGCGGGAGGGAATGAGCAGTTCTTC. The genes are TRBV5-1 and TRBJ2-1; 12 nucleotides align to TRBD2. CDR3 length equals 16 residues. Germline V gene sequence: CDR1 SGHRS, CDR2 YFSETQ. The junction had 5 bases not matched to a gene; V was cut back by 0 bases and J by 7 bases.

The V and J genes are TRBV4-1 and TRBJ2-5; TRBD2 agrees at 12 bases. Losses at the gene ends were 1 base for V and 5 bases for J; bases not matched to a gene: 5. Germline lookup yields CDR1 MGHRA and CDR2 YSYEKL. This CDR3 has 16 residues. CDR3 DNA sequence: TGCGCCAGCAGCCAAGCCGGGGGACTAGCGGGTGAGACCCAGTACTTC. Translation gives CASSQAGGLAGETQYF.

The CDR3 DNA is TGTGCCACCTCCAGGGATAACTATGGCTACACCTTC. It encodes CATSRDNYGYTF. V gene TRBV12-3 or TRBV12-4 combines with J gene TRBJ1-2, with a possible D match to TRBD1 (5 bases). V lost 10 bases, J lost 1 base, and 10 bases lay in between. The CDR3 extends over 12 amino acids.

The genes are TRBV11-3 and TRBJ2-3; 7 nucleotides agree with TRBD1. The CDR3 extends over 14 amino acids. From germline, CDR1 is SGHNT and CDR2 YENEEA. The junction had 4 bases not matched to a gene; V was cut back by 5 bases and J by 2 bases. CDR3 residues: CASSPQGVTDTQYF. In nucleotides, the CDR3 is TGTGCCAGCAGCCCGCAGGGGGTCACAGATACGCAGTATTTT.

The chain combines TRBV19 with TRBJ1-5, with 10 bases identical to TRBD1. CDR3 length: 16 amino acids. V gave up 5 bases and J gave up 5 bases; unmatched junction bases: 9. CDR1 LNHDA and CDR2 SQIVND come from the germline V gene (reference sequence). The CDR3 sequence is CASSPSGTGDYQPQHF. CDR3 DNA: TGTGCCAGTAGTCCTTCCGGGACAGGGGATTATCAGCCCCAGCATTTT.

The V and J genes are TRBV27 and TRBJ1-6; a possible D gene is TRBD1 (5 bases). The CDR3 consists of 15 residues. V lost 11 bases and J 7 bases, leaving 21 bases between the germline ends. Germline V gene sequence: CDR1 MNHEY, CDR2 SMNVEV (reference sequence). The CDR3 DNA reads TGTGCCGTCGCGTCGGGAGACAGCAGGAATTCACCCCTCCACTTT. Protein product: CAVASGDSRNSPLHF.

V usage is TRBV18 and J usage is TRBJ2-7; a weak D match, TRBD1 (5 bases). With 3 bases removed from V and 2 bases from J, the gap between germline ends came to 11 bases. The germline V gene has CDR1 KGHSH and CDR2 LQKENI. The length of the CDR3 is 14 residues. This CDR3 reads CASSPDTGAYEQYF. DNA of the CDR3: TGTGCCAGCTCACCGGACACTGGGGCCTACGAGCAGTACTTC. Variable domain in full (rest from reference TRBV18 and TRBJ2-7): NAGVMQNPRHLVRRRGQEARLRCSPMKGHSHVYWYRQLPEEGLKFMVYLQKENIIDESGMPKERFSAEFPKEGPSILRIQQVVRGDSAAYFCASSPDTGAYEQYFGPGTRLTVT.

A single count supports this clone. V usage is TRBV7-2 and J usage is TRBJ2-1, with 9 positions matching TRBD1. The CDR3 spans 13 residues. Germline CDR1 SGHTA, CDR2 FQGNSA. Trimming at V came to 4 bases and at J to 8 bases, leaving 3 bases not matched to a gene. The CDR3 region has the DNA TGTGCCAGCAGCTCACAGGGGGCTGATGAGCAGTTCTTC. This sequence encodes CASSSQGADEQFF.

This clone was counted once. V is TRBV5-5 and J is TRBJ1-2; 7 bases map to TRBD1. CDR1 is SGHKS and CDR2 is YYEKEE in the germline V gene (reference sequence). The CDR3 spans 16 residues. J was trimmed by 5 bases and V by 0 bases; bases with no gene match: 10. The CDR3 DNA sequence: TGTGCCAGCAGCTTGGAAACAGGGGAGAACCTATATGGCTACACCTTC. Translating it yields CASSLETGENLYGYTF.

In this sample, this clone turned up a few times. The gene calls are TRBV5-1 and TRBJ1-2; D uncertain. V lost 4 bases, J lost 4 bases, and 11 bases lay in between. The CDR3 has 13 residues. CDR1 is SGHRS and CDR2 is YFSETQ in the germline V gene. The CDR3 reads CASSPSLSYGYTF. The CDR3 nucleotides are TGCGCCAGCAGCCCAAGTCTGAGCTATGGCTACACCTTC.

This chain connects TRBV18 to TRBJ2-1, with TRBD2 as a possible D gene (5 bases). Germline CDR1 and CDR2: KGHSH and LQKENI. V shed 5 bases and J shed 5 bases, with 13 bases lying between them. The length of the CDR3 is 14 residues. CDR3 amino acids: CASSTLAPDNEQFF. CDR3 DNA: TGTGCCAGCTCAACCCTAGCACCCGACAATGAGCAGTTCTTC.

The rearrangement uses TRBV9 and TRBJ2-1; 8 nucleotides line up with TRBD2. Trimming removed 0 bases from V and 8 bases from J; junction bases left unmatched: 7. The germline CDR1 and CDR2 sequences are SGDLS and YYNGEE. CDR3 size: 15 residues. CDR3 DNA sequence: TGTGCCAGCAGCGTAGTGGGGACTAGTTCTCATGAGCAGTTCTTC. The encoded protein is CASSVVGTSSHEQFF.

The CDR3 sequence: CASSIVSRATGELFF. The CDR3 DNA is TGTGCCAGTAGTATAGTTTCCCGAGCGACCGGGGAGCTGTTTTTT. The V gene is TRBV19, the J gene TRBJ2-2, with D hard to call. Germline CDR1 LNHDA, CDR2 SQIVND (reference sequence). The CDR3 sequence is 15 residues long. The V and J ends lost 1 base and 5 bases respectively, with 11 bases between them.

The chain joins TRBV7-2 to TRBJ2-5; 15 bases fit TRBD2. There are 19 residues in the CDR3. The V segment lost 5 bases and the J segment 0 bases; nucleotides outside the gene matches: 10. Germline-derived CDR1 and CDR2 are SGHTA and FQGNSA. The CDR3 DNA reads as TGTGCCAGCAGCATAGGACTAGCGGGGGGGTCTAGACACCAAGAGACCCAGTACTTC. Its translation is CASSIGLAGGSRHQETQYF.

This clone was detected only a few times. The J gene is TRBJ2-2, the V gene TRBV7-9; D may be TRBD1 (6 bases). The length of the CDR3 is 14 residues. Germline loops: CDR1 SEHNR, CDR2 FQNEAQ (reference sequence). The V gene lost 1 base and the J gene lost 5 bases, with 8 bases spanning the gap. The CDR3, as DNA: TGTGCCAGCAGCTTAGTCAGGGGTACCGGGGAGCTGTTTTTT. This translates into CASSLVRGTGELFF.

This clone showed up just once. The chain couples TRBV18 to TRBJ2-6; a weak D match, TRBD2 (5 bases). The V end lost 3 bases, the J end lost 2 bases, and 14 bases lay between the germline ends. The CDR3 length is 17 residues. CDR1 and CDR2 (germline): KGHSH, LQKENI. The CDR3 DNA reads as TGTGCCAGCTCACCTATGGTAGCGTTCGCTGGGGCCAACGTCCTGACTTTC. Residues: CASSPMVAFAGANVLTF.

The chain joins TRBV2 to TRBJ1-3, with 8 bases matching TRBD1. The CDR3 spans 15 residues. From germline, CDR1 is SNHLY and CDR2 FYNNEI. Trimming removed 3 bases from V and 4 bases from J; junction bases left unmatched: 5. The CDR3 coding sequence is TGTGCCAGCAGTGACGGACAGGGTTACGGAAACACCATATATTTT. Its translation is CASSDGQGYGNTIYF. The full variable domain, rest sourced from reference TRBV2 and TRBJ1-3, is EPEVTQTPSHQVTQMGQEVILRCVPISNHLYFYWYRQILGQKVEFLVSFYNNEISEKSEIFDDQFSVERPDGSNFTLKIRSTKLEDSAMYFCASSDGQGYGNTIYFGEGSWLTVV.

The J gene is TRBJ2-5, the V gene TRBV5-4; D is possibly TRBD1 (6 bases). V was pared by 0 bases and J by 2 bases, with 14 bases between. The length of the CDR3 is 16 residues. CDR1 and CDR2 (germline): SGHNT, YYREEE (reference sequence). DNA of the CDR3: TGTGCCAGCAGCTTGGAAGGGGGTGGGTATCAAGAGACCCAGTACTTC. Translation: CASSLEGGGYQETQYF. Full variable domain (outside the CDR3, taken from reference TRBV5-4 and TRBJ2-5): ETGVTQSPTHLIKTRGQQVTLRCSSQSGHNTVSWYQQALGQGPQFIFQYYREEENGRGNFPPRFSGLQFPNYSSELNVNALELDDSALYLCASSLEGGGYQETQYFGPGTRLLVL.

The chain has TRBV2 and TRBJ1-1; TRBD1 matches at 9 bases. This CDR3 has 15 amino acids. Germline V lookup: CDR1 SNHLY, CDR2 FYNNEI. Trimming removed 0 bases from V and 4 bases from J; junction bases left unmatched: 3. The CDR3 sequence: CASSEATGGVTEAFF. The DNA for the CDR3 is TGTGCCAGCAGTGAAGCAACAGGGGGCGTCACTGAAGCTTTCTTT.

The J gene is TRBJ1-1, the V gene TRBV19; D remains ambiguous. CDR3 length: 13 amino acids. Germline CDR1 reads LNHDA; CDR2 reads SQIVND (reference sequence). Trimming removed 2 bases from V and 1 base from J, with 5 bases in between. CDR3 residues: CASSIIQNTEAFF. The CDR3 nucleotides are TGTGCCAGTAGTATAATACAGAACACTGAAGCTTTCTTT.

The chain couples TRBV27 to TRBJ1-4; D is possibly TRBD1 (5 bases). The germline V gene encodes CDR1 MNHEY and CDR2 SMNVEV (reference sequence). V lost 8 bases, J lost 2 bases, and 18 bases lay in between. The CDR3 has 16 residues. The CDR3 protein is CASGPTRGWTNEKLFF. CDR3 coding DNA: TGTGCCAGCGGCCCGACAAGGGGATGGACTAATGAAAAACTGTTTTTT.